Listed below are T cell receptor beta chains from one sample, sequenced in a study of blood T cell repertoires in COVID-19. Using immunoSEQ multiplex PCR, the repertoire was profiled, and TCRdb retains in-frame clones only, with some absent. The sample includes about 95,000 clones, 84% of them seen just once. The sequenced sample was peripheral blood. These receptors all come from a human donor in a cohort sampled during active COVID-19. CDR3s include the opening cysteine and the closing phenylalanine or tryptophan. Each record gives: J gene, D gene, clone size, V gene, CDR3 DNA, CDR3 protein. A D gene is named only where the DNA matches it firmly. Size tells how often a clone was seen (once, few, many) or the class of an expanded clone, and some rows leave it out.

J gene: TRBJ2-3
D gene: TRBD2
clone size: NA
V gene: TRBV6-6
CDR3 DNA: TGTGCCAGCAGTTATCGGGCTAGCGGGTACACAGATACGCAGTATTTT
CDR3 protein: CASSYRASGYTDTQYF

J gene: TRBJ1-4
D gene: NA
clone size: NA
V gene: TRBV5-5
CDR3 DNA: TGTGCCAGCAGTTTGGTCCCGGGAATCACTAATGAAAAACTGTTTTTT
CDR3 protein: CASSLVPGITNEKLFF

J gene: TRBJ2-1
D gene: NA
clone size: NA
V gene: TRBV5-1
CDR3 DNA: TGCGCCAGCAGCTTCGGCGGGGGCGGCTACAATGAGCAGTTCTTC
CDR3 protein: CASSFGGGGYNEQFF

J gene: TRBJ2-7
D gene: TRBD1
clone size: NA
V gene: TRBV18
CDR3 DNA: TGTGCCAGCTCGCAACGGACAGGGGGCTCCTACGAGCAGTACTTC
CDR3 protein: CASSQRTGGSYEQYF

J gene: TRBJ1-5
D gene: NA
clone size: few
V gene: TRBV24-1
CDR3 DNA: TGTGCCACCAGTTGGGACACAAATCAGCCCCAGCATTTT
CDR3 protein: CATSWDTNQPQHF

J gene: TRBJ2-3
D gene: TRBD2
clone size: NA
V gene: TRBV4-3
CDR3 DNA: TGCGCCAGCAGCCAAGAACTTACGGGGGGGCAGCCAGGCACAGATACGCAGTATTTT
CDR3 protein: CASSQELTGGQPGTDTQYF

J gene: TRBJ2-3
D gene: TRBD1
clone size: NA
V gene: TRBV5-1
CDR3 DNA: TGCGCCAGCAGCTCTCGGACAGGGTACACAGATACGCAGTATTTT
CDR3 protein: CASSSRTGYTDTQYF

J gene: TRBJ1-5
D gene: TRBD1
clone size: NA
V gene: TRBV7-2
CDR3 DNA: TGTGCCAGCAGCCCAGGGACAGTCAATCAGCCCCAGCATTTT
CDR3 protein: CASSPGTVNQPQHF

J gene: TRBJ2-7
D gene: NA
clone size: NA
V gene: TRBV19
CDR3 DNA: TGTGCCAGTAGTCCCCCCGGCTCCTACGAGCAGTACTTC
CDR3 protein: CASSPPGSYEQYF

J gene: TRBJ2-3
D gene: NA
clone size: NA
V gene: TRBV24-1
CDR3 DNA: TGTGCCACCAGTGATTTCGATTCCGGGGGAGCAGATACGCAGTATTTT
CDR3 protein: CATSDFDSGGADTQYF

J gene: TRBJ2-1
D gene: TRBD2
clone size: NA
V gene: TRBV5-1
CDR3 DNA: TGCGCCAGCAGCTTGGAGACGGGGACTAAGGGGATCTTC
CDR3 protein: CASSLETGTKGIF

J gene: TRBJ2-7
D gene: NA
clone size: NA
V gene: TRBV6-2/TRBV6-3
CDR3 DNA: TGTGCCAGCAGTTACTCGAGGCTAGCGAAATACGAGCAGTACTTC
CDR3 protein: CASSYSRLAKYEQYF

J gene: TRBJ1-1
D gene: TRBD1
clone size: few
V gene: TRBV2
CDR3 DNA: TGTGCCAGCAGTGTCGGACAGGCACTTGAAGCTTTCTTT
CDR3 protein: CASSVGQALEAFF

J gene: TRBJ1-4
D gene: NA
clone size: few
V gene: TRBV11-2
CDR3 DNA: TGTGCCAGCAGCTTTGACTTACAGGGTTTCACTAATGAAAAACTGTTTTTT
CDR3 protein: CASSFDLQGFTNEKLFF

J gene: TRBJ2-5
D gene: TRBD2
clone size: NA
V gene: TRBV11-3
CDR3 DNA: TGTGCCAGCAGCCATTCTAGCGGGCCCTTGGGAGAGACCCAGTACTTC
CDR3 protein: CASSHSSGPLGETQYF

J gene: TRBJ1-6
D gene: TRBD1
clone size: few
V gene: TRBV6-2/TRBV6-3
CDR3 DNA: TGTGCCAGCAGTTACCCGACAGGGAATTCACCCCTCCACTTT
CDR3 protein: CASSYPTGNSPLHF

J gene: TRBJ2-3
D gene: NA
clone size: once
V gene: TRBV10-3
CDR3 DNA: TGTGCCATTGACGGGGGAAGCACAGATACGCAGTATTTT
CDR3 protein: CAIDGGSTDTQYF

J gene: TRBJ2-5
D gene: TRBD2
clone size: NA
V gene: TRBV5-1
CDR3 DNA: TGCGCCAGCAGCTTATGGGAGGGGGAGACCCAGTACTTC
CDR3 protein: CASSLWEGETQYF

J gene: TRBJ1-1
D gene: NA
clone size: NA
V gene: TRBV7-2
CDR3 DNA: TGTGCCAGCAGCTTGACACAGGGCCCAGCTTTCTTT
CDR3 protein: CASSLTQGPAFF

J gene: TRBJ2-3
D gene: TRBD2
clone size: NA
V gene: TRBV5-4
CDR3 DNA: TGTGCCAGCAGCTCTTATACCGGGACTAGCGGGAGGGATACGCAGTATTTT
CDR3 protein: CASSSYTGTSGRDTQYF

J gene: TRBJ2-1
D gene: TRBD2
clone size: NA
V gene: TRBV4-1
CDR3 DNA: TGCGCCAGCAGCCAAGATGGGACTAGCGGGAGTCGTGAGCAGTTCTTC
CDR3 protein: CASSQDGTSGSREQFF

J gene: TRBJ2-7
D gene: NA
clone size: NA
V gene: TRBV5-4
CDR3 DNA: TGTGCCAGCAGCTTTGGGCAGGGGACTACCTACGAGCAGTACTTC
CDR3 protein: CASSFGQGTTYEQYF

J gene: TRBJ2-4
D gene: NA
clone size: few
V gene: TRBV29-1
CDR3 DNA: TGCAGCGTTGACGGGGGAACCAAAAACATTCAGTACTTC
CDR3 protein: CSVDGGTKNIQYF

J gene: TRBJ2-7
D gene: TRBD2
clone size: once
V gene: TRBV27
CDR3 DNA: TGTGCCAGCAGTCAGTCCAGCGGGAACTACGAGCAGTACTTC
CDR3 protein: CASSQSSGNYEQYF

J gene: TRBJ2-1
D gene: NA
clone size: NA
V gene: TRBV2
CDR3 DNA: TGTGCCAGCTCCAACAATGAGCAGTTCTTC
CDR3 protein: CASSNNEQFF